Below are 3 T cell receptor beta chains sequenced from a single sample in a study of CD8+CD57+ T cells in acquired aplastic anemia. Before being chosen for sequencing, patients had shown CD8+CD57+ cell expansion by flow cytometry. Genomic DNA acted as the template from which TCR beta VDJ combination and CDR3 sequence profiling were carried out. TCRdb called the reads again in MiXCR, with one record for every CDR3 protein. The sample holds about 40,000 distinct CDR3 sequences, roughly two thirds seen once. The sample was sorted CD4+, CD8+, or CD8+CD57+ T cells (not recorded which) from PBMCs. These receptors were collected from a human donor with aplastic anemia.

The J gene is TRBJ2-7, the V gene TRBV7-3; perhaps D is TRBD1 or TRBD2 (6 bases each). The CDR3 has 15 amino acids. The ends were cut back, 3 bases at V and 3 bases at J, with 15 bases in the middle. The germline V gene encodes CDR1 SGHTA and CDR2 FQGTGA. CDR3 sequence: CASSLVGGAGYEQYF. CDR3 DNA: TGTGCCAGCAGCTTGGTGGGGGGCGCCGGCTACGAGCAGTACTTC.

The chain joins TRBV24-1 to TRBJ1-5; the match to TRBD1 covers 7 bases. Germline CDR1 and CDR2: KGHDR and SFDVKD. CDR3 size: 14 residues. Trimming removed 4 bases from V and 9 bases from J; junction bases left unmatched: 8. CDR3: CATSETGDFGPQHF. In nucleotides, the CDR3 is TGTGCCACCAGTGAAACAGGGGACTTTGGGCCCCAGCATTTT.

Regarding this clonotype: One end of the junction varies from germline; a read error may be responsible. This chain links TRBV2 with TRBJ2-6, with 9 nucleotides matching TRBD2. The CDR3 has 14 residues. CDR1 and CDR2 from the germline V gene are SNHLY and FYNNEI. CDR3 region: CASLEASGAHVLTF. The CDR3 DNA is TGTGCCAGCCTTGAGGCTAGCGGGGCCCACGTCCTGACTTTC.